A selection of T cell receptor beta chains follows, all from one sample in a study of T-cell reconstitution after alpha-beta-depleted transplantation in children. TCRdb redid the calling of the PCR reads with MiXCR, one entry per CDR3 protein. The table has 700,000 to 950,000 distinct CDR3 sequences, around 17% seen once. The sample here was PBMCs, mostly from graft donor cells, taken 360 days after TCRalphabeta/CD19-depleted stem cell transplant. These receptors originate from a male patient aged 5 to 17 who had a stem cell transplant for acute lymphoblastic leukemia, so the T cells may come from the graft donor. The CDR3 runs from the conserved cysteine through the conserved F or W. The D gene is left open where the match is weak. For some rows the clone size is stated as once, few or many, or as a class when expanded; others skip it.

>-|-|TRBJ2-1|TRBV20-1
TGCAGTGCTAGAGTTAAGTATAAGAGCTCCTACAATGAGCAGTTCTTC
CSARVKYKSSYNEQFF
>-|-|TRBJ2-3|TRBV18
TGTGCCAGCTCACCCTTTAGCGGAGCCTCCGATACGCAGTATTTT
CASSPFSGASDTQYF
>few|TRBD1|TRBJ2-7|TRBV29-1
TGCAGCGTTCTCACCCCGGGACAGGGGGCGTACGAGCAGTACTTC
CSVLTPGQGAYEQYF
>few|-|TRBJ2-2|TRBV3-1
TGTGCCAGCAGCCTCCCTGTTACCGGGGAGCTGTTTTTT
CASSLPVTGELFF
>many|-|TRBJ2-1|TRBV7-3
TGTGCCAGCAGCTTACCGGCAGATAATGAGCAGTTCTTC
CASSLPADNEQFF
>-|TRBD1|TRBJ1-5|TRBV19
TGTGCCAGTAGTAACAGGGGATATAGCAATCAGCCCCAGCATTTT
CASSNRGYSNQPQHF
>few|-|TRBJ1-5|TRBV10-1
TGCGCCAGCAGTGTTGACAGGCTGTGGCCCCAGCATTTT
CASSVDRLWPQHF
>few|-|TRBJ2-5|TRBV7-9
TGTGCCAGCAGCTTTCAGGGTGTTCAAGAGACCCAGTACTTC
CASSFQGVQETQYF
>few|-|TRBJ1-1|TRBV5-5
TGTGCCAGCACCTTGGTGGCCGCCTTTGGCGCTTTCTTT
CASTLVAAFGAFF
>few|-|TRBJ1-1|TRBV12-3/TRBV12-4
TGTGCCAGCAGTTTACTCAAGAACACTGAAGCTTTCTTT
CASSLLKNTEAFF
>-|TRBD1|TRBJ2-1|TRBV29-1
TGCAGCGTTGAAGGCGGGGGGACAGGGGGCAATGAGCAGTTCTTC
CSVEGGGTGGNEQFF
>many|-|TRBJ1-2|TRBV7-3
TGTGCCAGCAGCTTAAGCCCAGGGGTCTTGGGCTACACCTTC
CASSLSPGVLGYTF
>few|TRBD2|TRBJ2-1|TRBV12-3/TRBV12-4
TGTGCCAGCAGTTTCCTCCGGGAGGGCAGCAATGAGCAGTTCTTC
CASSFLREGSNEQFF
>-|-|TRBJ2-1|TRBV5-1
TGCGCCAGCAGCTCCGGGACATTCAATGAGCAGTTCTTC
CASSSGTFNEQFF
>-|-|TRBJ2-5|TRBV29-1
TGCAGCGTTGTGGGGACACTAGAGACCCAGTACTTC
CSVVGTLETQYF
>-|TRBD1|TRBJ2-7|TRBV7-9
TGTGCCAGCAGCCTATGGACAGGGATTTCTTACGAGCAGTACTTC
CASSLWTGISYEQYF
>few|-|TRBJ1-5|TRBV29-1
TGCAGCGTTGTTCCGGGAGGGAATCAGCCCCAGCATTTT
CSVVPGGNQPQHF
>-|TRBD2|TRBJ2-3|TRBV25-1
TGTGCCAGCAGTGTCCTAGCGGGAGGGCCACGCACAGATACGCAGTATTTT
CASSVLAGGPRTDTQYF
>-|-|TRBJ2-1|TRBV29-1
TGCAGCACGCAGGGGAGCTCCTACAATGAGCAGTTCTTC
CSTQGSSYNEQFF
>-|TRBD2|TRBJ2-1|TRBV4-1
TGCGCCAGCAGCCCCCCCACGGGAGGGCCCGATGAGCAGTTCTTC
CASSPPTGGPDEQFF
>few|-|TRBJ2-3|TRBV4-1
TGCGCCAGCAGCCAAGTATGGCGATCTACGCAGTATTTT
CASSQVWRSTQYF
>few|-|TRBJ2-7|TRBV12-3/TRBV12-4
TGTGCCAGCAGTTCCCGGACTTCCCAGCACGAGCAGTACTTC
CASSSRTSQHEQYF
>few|TRBD1|TRBJ1-1|TRBV27
TGTGCCAGCAGACGTACAGGGGCGCGGAACACTGAAGCTTTCTTT
CASRRTGARNTEAFF
>few|TRBD1|TRBJ2-1|TRBV9
TGTGCCAGCAGCGCCATGGGACAGGGTCGGAATGAGCAGTTCTTC
CASSAMGQGRNEQFF
>few|-|TRBJ2-6|TRBV3-1
TGTGCCAGCAGCCAAGAAGCGTGGCAGGGCTCTGGGGCCAACGTCCTGACTTTC
CASSQEAWQGSGANVLTF
>few|-|TRBJ1-4|TRBV5-1
TGCGCCAGCAGCAGGGATTCAACTAATGAAAAACTGTTTTTT
CASSRDSTNEKLFF
>-|TRBD2|TRBJ2-7|TRBV5-1
TGCGCCAGCAGCTTGGCCCCGCGGGAGAGATACGAGCAGTACTTC
CASSLAPRERYEQYF
>few|TRBD2|TRBJ2-2|TRBV6-4
TGTGCCAGCAGTGACTGGACTAGCGGTAGTGAGGAGCTGTTTTTT
CASSDWTSGSEELFF
>many|TRBD2|TRBJ2-7|TRBV4-1
TGCGCCAGCAGCCAGACTAGCGGCTACGAGCAGTACTTC
CASSQTSGYEQYF
>-|-|TRBJ2-1|TRBV7-3
TGTGCCAGCAGCTTAATGTCTCTAGCTGGCTCCTACAATGAGCAGTTCTTC
CASSLMSLAGSYNEQFF
>many|TRBD2|TRBJ2-1|TRBV5-1
TGCGCCAGCAGCTTGAGGGAGATAGCGGGAGGGCCCTACAATGAGCAGTTCTTC
CASSLREIAGGPYNEQFF
>few|TRBD2|TRBJ2-1|TRBV6-1
TGTGCCAGCAGTAGACTAGCGGCCCGACAATCTCAAAATGAGCAGTTCTTC
CASSRLAARQSQNEQFF
>few|TRBD1|TRBJ2-4|TRBV7-9
TGTGCCAGCAGCTTAAACCCCGACAGGGAAAACATTCAGTACTTC
CASSLNPDRENIQYF
>-|TRBD2|TRBJ2-3|TRBV2
TGTGCCAGCAGTGAAGCGAGACGACGCGGGAGGGGGATTGCAGATACGCAGTATTTT
CASSEARRRGRGIADTQYF
>-|-|TRBJ1-1|TRBV6-5
TGTGCCAGCGGGCCGCAGAACACTGAAGCTTTCTTT
CASGPQNTEAFF
>-|TRBD2|TRBJ2-5|TRBV10-3
TGTGCCATCGGGGGGGAATTAGGAGAGACCCAGTACTTC
CAIGGELGETQYF
>-|TRBD1|TRBJ1-1|TRBV7-2
TGTGCCAGCAGTTGGAGACAGGGCCCTGAAGCTTTCTTT
CASSWRQGPEAFF
>-|TRBD2|TRBJ2-2|TRBV4-1
TGCGCCAGCAGCCAAGAAAGGAGCGGGAGAAGTAACACCGGGGAGCTGTTTTTT
CASSQERSGRSNTGELFF
>many|-|TRBJ2-1|TRBV11-2
TGTGCCAGCAGCTTAGTTCCGGGGAAGGGGGGACTAACGTTCTTC
CASSLVPGKGGLTFF
>-|-|TRBJ2-7|TRBV20-1
TGCAGTGCTGGAGGACAGCCCTACGAGCAGTACTTC
CSAGGQPYEQYF
>-|-|TRBJ2-4|TRBV4-1
TGCGCCAGCAGCCAAGTAGCCTTAGGGGGGGCCGAACCGGCAGCCAAAAACATTCAGTACTTC
CASSQVALGGAEPAAKNIQYF
>-|TRBD1|TRBJ1-1|TRBV28
TGTGCCAGCAGTTTTTACAGGGGGCACACTGAAGCTTTCTTT
CASSFYRGHTEAFF
>-|-|TRBJ2-7|TRBV13
TGTGCCAGCAGCTTAGGGGGGCTCGATGGCTACGAGCAGTACTTC
CASSLGGLDGYEQYF
>many|-|TRBJ2-1|TRBV20-1
TGCAGTGCTAGTGATGGGACTGGCTCCTACAATGAGCAGTTCTTC
CSASDGTGSYNEQFF